The 13 T cell receptor beta chains below all came from one sample that was sequenced in a study of blood T cell repertoires in COVID-19. Only in-frame clones appear in the TCRdb table, and some are missing; sequencing was by immunoSEQ multiplex PCR. The top ten hold roughly 13% of the sample, which has over 60,000 clones, roughly 80% seen once. The sample comprised peripheral blood. The origin of the receptors is a woman aged 80 or over with acute or convalescent COVID-19.

The rearrangement uses TRBV2 and TRBJ1-2; D is uncertain. The germline V and J ends were trimmed by 10 bases and 8 bases, with 20 bases remaining between them. The CDR3 has 13 amino acids. Per germline, CDR1 SNHLY and CDR2 FYNNEI. CDR3 in DNA: TGTGCCACTAAGGAGAACACGTCAGAGGGCTACACCTTC. It is translated as CATKENTSEGYTF.

The chain links TRBV5-1 to TRBJ2-2; TRBD2 matches at 11 bases. Trimming took 0 bases from V and 6 from J; bases not matched to a gene: 7. This CDR3 comprises 17 residues. Germline CDR1 and CDR2: SGHRS and YFSETQ. CDR3 DNA: TGCGCCAGCAGCTTGGAAGGTAGCGGGAGGGTCGCCGGGGAGCTGTTTTTT. Translated: CASSLEGSGRVAGELFF.

The V gene is TRBV3-1 (or the pseudogene TRBV3-2), the J gene TRBJ2-3; D unresolved. Looked up from germline, CDR1 is LGHDT and CDR2 is YNNKEL (reference sequence). The CDR3 sequence is 15 residues long. Deletions cut 3 bases from V and 0 bases from J, with 10 bases between. The CDR3 nucleotides read TGTGCCAGCAGCCATAGATCTTCGAGCACAGATACGCAGTATTTT. Protein sequence: CASSHRSSSTDTQYF.

The chain employs TRBV2 and TRBJ2-2, with TRBD1 matching 8 bases. The CDR3 consists of 16 residues. Looked up from germline, CDR1 is SNHLY and CDR2 is FYNNEI. V lost 2 bases, J lost 0 bases, and 2 bases stayed unmatched. The CDR3 loop is CASSETGGANTGELFF. CDR3 DNA: TGTGCCAGCAGTGAAACAGGGGGAGCGAACACCGGGGAGCTGTTTTTT.

The chain recombines TRBV5-6 with TRBJ1-2; D might be TRBD1 (5 bases). V lost 6 bases and J 0 bases, leaving 21 bases between the germline ends. CDR1 is SGHDT, CDR2 YYEEEE, per germline. This CDR3 has 17 amino acids. As DNA, the CDR3 is TGTGCCAGCAACCGACCCCTCGCAAGGGGCACTAACTATGGCTACACCTTC. It codes for CASNRPLARGTNYGYTF.

The V call is TRBV15, the J call TRBJ1-2, with D tentatively TRBD1 (5 bases). Deletions cut 5 bases from V and 12 bases from J, with 13 bases between. The CDR3 runs 11 residues. Germline CDR1 is LNHNV and CDR2 is YYDKDF (reference sequence). The CDR3 DNA follows: TGTGCCACCAGCTTGGGGGGGGTTAACACCTTC. Translating gives CATSLGGVNTF.

The chain carries TRBV7-3 and TRBJ2-3; 8 nucleotides agree with TRBD2. The CDR3 totals 13 residues. Trimming at V came to 2 bases and at J to 5 bases, leaving 0 bases not matched to a gene. Germline CDR1 reads SGHTA; CDR2 reads FQGTGA. The CDR3 region is CASSLREGDTQYF. The CDR3 DNA is TGTGCCAGCAGCTTACGGGAGGGAGATACGCAGTATTTT.

The chain has TRBV6-2 or TRBV6-3 and TRBJ2-2; 8 bases agree with TRBD2. CDR3 length: 14 amino acids. The trim removed 5 bases at V and 6 bases at J, leaving 5 bases unmatched. From germline, CDR1 is MNHEY and CDR2 SVGEGT. The CDR3 coding sequence is TGTGCCAGCAGTCGACGACTAGCGCCCGGGGAGCTGTTTTTT. Translation: CASSRRLAPGELFF.

In this sample, this clone turned up once. The V and J genes are TRBV5-1 and TRBJ1-1, with D perhaps matching TRBD1 (6 bases). V gave up 5 bases and J gave up 1 base, with 12 bases separating them. This CDR3 has 14 residues. In germline, CDR1 is SGHRS, CDR2 YFSETQ. The CDR3 DNA follows: TGCGCCAGCAGAGGTACAGGGAAGAACACTGAAGCTTTCTTT. It codes for CASRGTGKNTEAFF.

V and J are TRBV29-1 and TRBJ1-2; TRBD1 aligns across 9 bases. The CDR3 is made up of 15 amino acids. Germline-derived CDR1 and CDR2 are SQVTM and ANQGSEA. Trimming at V came to 4 bases and at J to 4 bases, leaving 10 bases not matched to a gene. The DNA of the CDR3 is TGCAGCGTTGCTCCTCGGACAGGGGATCTCTATGGCTACACCTTC. This gives the protein CSVAPRTGDLYGYTF.

The chain links TRBV27 to TRBJ2-1; 14 bases are shared with TRBD2. V was clipped by 5 bases and J by 6 bases; unmatched bases: 6. Looked up from germline, CDR1 is MNHEY and CDR2 is SMNVEV (reference sequence). CDR3 length: 16 amino acids. The DNA of the CDR3 is TGTGCCAGCAGTCCGGGACTAGCGGGAGAAGGCAATGAGCAGTTCTTC. It specifies CASSPGLAGEGNEQFF.

The V and J genes are TRBV27 and TRBJ1-1; no definite D call. V was trimmed by 6 bases and J by 4 bases, leaving 12 bases between them. The germline V gene encodes CDR1 MNHEY and CDR2 SMNVEV (reference sequence). CDR3 length: 13 amino acids. For the CDR3, the DNA is TGTGCCAGCAGCCCCCTCCAGATCACTGAAGCTTTCTTT. It codes for CASSPLQITEAFF.

This rearrangement joins TRBV6-1 to TRBJ1-2, with TRBD1 matching 7 bases. CDR1 is MNHNS, CDR2 SASEGT, per germline. V was clipped by 1 base and J by 4 bases; unmatched bases: 6. CDR3 length: 15 amino acids. Written as DNA, the CDR3 is TGTGCCAGCAGTGAAGGGGTCGGACAGGTCTATGGCTACACCTTC. Translation gives CASSEGVGQVYGYTF.